The entry that follows covers one TCR beta chain sequence. Antigen unknown. Repertoires were generated with immunoSEQ multiplex PCR, while TCRdb's copy carries only in-frame clones and drops some. The sample carries around 300,000 clones, approximately 87% recorded once. The data were taken from a study of cytomegalovirus exposure and HLA in healthy donors. Germline V gene lookup returns CDR1 SGHRS and CDR2 YFSETQ. V shed 4 bases, J shed 2 bases, and the junction held 8 bases outside the gene matches. This CDR3 comprises 16 residues. The donors were part of the 120-subject validation cohort, which stood apart from the roughly 700-subject first cohort. Study results and limitations: Reported results showed that the classifier diagnosed cytomegalovirus status with high specificity and sensitivity. According to a subsequent analysis, TCR clusters identified in the first cohort showed a tendency to co-occur across the approximately 120 validation repertoires. Listed as cytomegalovirus-associated were over 150 TCR beta chains.

V usage is TRBV5-1 and J usage is TRBJ2-7; 11 bases agree with TRBD2. The sequenced sample was PBMCs. This receptor was obtained from a woman aged 18-29 years in good health and CMV-seronegative. The CDR3 reads CASSTPTSGATYEQYF. The CDR3 DNA sequence: TGCGCCAGCAGCACACCGACTAGCGGGGCGACCTACGAGCAGTACTTC.